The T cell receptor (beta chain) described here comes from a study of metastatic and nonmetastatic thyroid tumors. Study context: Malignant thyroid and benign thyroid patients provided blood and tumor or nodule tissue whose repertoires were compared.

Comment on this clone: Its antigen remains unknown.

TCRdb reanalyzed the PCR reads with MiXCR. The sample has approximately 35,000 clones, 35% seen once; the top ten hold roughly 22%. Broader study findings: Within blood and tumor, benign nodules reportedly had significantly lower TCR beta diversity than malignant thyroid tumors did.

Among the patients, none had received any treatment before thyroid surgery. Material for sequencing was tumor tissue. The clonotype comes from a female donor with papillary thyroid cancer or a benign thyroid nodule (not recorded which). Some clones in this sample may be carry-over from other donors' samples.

The CDR3 reads CASSDQGAVSKTQYF. DNA of the CDR3: TGTGCCAGCAGTGACCAGGGGGCGGTTAGTAAGACCCAGTACTTC. The genes are TRBV6-1 and TRBJ2-5; 8 bases map to TRBD1. The junction had 9 bases not matched to a gene; V was cut back by 3 bases and J by 6 bases. The germline gives CDR1 MNHNS, CDR2 SASEGT. This CDR3 region has 15 residues.